These T cell receptor beta chains were read from a single sample in a study of blood T cells in healthy people across ages. TCRdb recomputed calls from the 5' RACE reads with MiXCR, one row per CDR3 protein. Altogether about 1.6 million distinct CDR3 sequences are present, around 36% being singletons, with the ten largest covering around 10%. The source material was blood. The receptors come from a woman between 25 and 40 years old in good health. The CDR3 runs from the conserved cysteine through the conserved F or W. Each record gives: clone size, J gene, V gene, D gene, CDR3 protein, CDR3 DNA. A D gene is named only where the DNA matches it firmly. Only part of the rows carry a size: once, few, many, or a class if the clone is expanded.

>NA|TRBJ2-7|TRBV11-2|TRBD1
CASSLATGTGVYEQYF
TGTGCCAGCAGCTTAGCCACCGGGACAGGCGTCTACGAGCAGTACTTC
>NA|TRBJ2-7|TRBV7-9|NA
CASEDSSYNEQYF
TGTGCCAGTGAGGACAGCTCCTACAATGAGCAGTACTTC
>NA|TRBJ2-6|TRBV20-1|TRBD2
CSARAGGAGANVLTF
TGCAGTGCTAGAGCCGGGGGGGCTGGGGCCAACGTCCTGACTTTC
>NA|TRBJ2-1|TRBV5-1|TRBD2
CASSWTSGVEQFF
TGCGCCAGCAGCTGGACTAGCGGGGTTGAGCAGTTCTTC
>NA|TRBJ1-2|TRBV29-1|NA
CSVEMSRGPNYGYTF
TGCAGCGTTGAAATGAGCAGGGGACCTAACTATGGCTACACCTTC
>NA|TRBJ2-1|TRBV28|NA
CASSFLDVSSYNEQFF
TGTGCCAGCAGTTTCCTGGACGTTTCCTCCTACAATGAGCAGTTCTTC
>NA|TRBJ1-1|TRBV5-6|NA
CASSMGRYTEAFF
TGTGCCAGCAGCATGGGTAGGTACACTGAAGCTTTCTTT
>few|TRBJ2-3|TRBV11-2|TRBD2
CASESGGVDTQYF
TGTGCCAGCGAAAGCGGGGGGGTAGATACGCAGTATTTT
>NA|TRBJ1-4|TRBV25-1|NA
CASSGFLEGSEKLFF
TGTGCCAGCAGTGGTTTTTTGGAGGGGAGTGAAAAACTGTTTTTT
>NA|TRBJ2-7|TRBV27|TRBD2
CASNPQRETYEQYF
TGTGCCAGTAACCCGCAGCGGGAGACCTACGAGCAGTACTTC
>NA|TRBJ1-5|TRBV5-1|NA
CASSLAIGSLNLHSNQPQHF
TGCGCCAGCAGCTTGGCAATCGGTTCTCTCAATCTCCATAGCAATCAGCCCCAGCATTTT
>few|TRBJ1-1|TRBV24-1|NA
CATSDSGEMNTEAFF
TGTGCCACCAGTGATTCGGGAGAGATGAACACTGAAGCTTTCTTT
>NA|TRBJ2-3|TRBV3-1|NA
CASSQDWDGRRTQYF
TGTGCCAGCAGCCAAGATTGGGACGGCCGACGGACGCAGTATTTT
>NA|TRBJ2-3|TRBV5-1|NA
CASSTAVVPDTQYF
TGCGCCAGCAGCACGGCGGTAGTTCCAGATACGCAGTATTTT
>NA|TRBJ1-2|TRBV10-3|TRBD1
CAITATGVYGYTF
TGTGCCATCACCGCAACAGGGGTCTATGGCTACACCTTC
>NA|TRBJ1-1|TRBV6-6|NA
CASSPFRGTEAFF
TGTGCCAGCAGCCCCTTCAGGGGCACTGAAGCTTTCTTT
>NA|TRBJ2-5|TRBV20-1|TRBD2
CSAPGLAGVEETQYF
TGCAGTGCTCCGGGACTAGCGGGAGTGGAAGAGACCCAGTACTTC
>few|TRBJ1-5|TRBV5-1|NA
CASSLEGSSGQPQHF
TGCGCCAGCAGCTTGGAGGGATCTTCAGGGCAGCCCCAGCATTTT